These 32 T cell receptor beta chains originate from one sample sequenced in a study of blood T cell repertoires in COVID-19 (dated by TCRdb to about 2020). The library was prepared using the immunoSEQ multiplex PCR assay. Here the immuneACCESS table is served through TCRdb, limited to in-frame sequences with V and J called. Missing clones are a known gap in these copies; in checked studies unresolved V genes cover under half, and the rest lacks a known reason. This sample has fewer than 350,000 clones in its table, and roughly 85% of those were observed once. The ten biggest clones cover about 5.7% of the sample. Sequencing was carried out using PBMCs or T cells enriched from blood (not recorded which). These TCRs come from a woman in her forties who had recovered from COVID-19.

V and J are TRBV6-1 and TRBJ2-7, with a possible D match to TRBD2 (5 bases). Germline lookup yields CDR1 MNHNS and CDR2 SASEGT. The CDR3 consists of 13 residues. The germline V and J ends were trimmed by 3 bases and 5 bases, with 11 bases remaining between them. The CDR3 DNA reads as TGTGCCAGCAGTGACGTGACTATCGACGAGCAGTACTTC. This encodes CASSDVTIDEQYF.

The genes are TRBV19 and TRBJ2-5; perhaps TRBD2 as D (5 bases). Trimming stripped 5 bases from V and 3 bases from J, with 13 bases between. The CDR3 has 14 amino acids. Germline lookup yields CDR1 LNHDA and CDR2 SQIVND (reference sequence). Here the CDR3 DNA reads TGTGCCAGTAGTCCCCCTGGAGCGGAAGAGACCCAGTACTTC. Amino acids: CASSPPGAEETQYF.

This chain joins TRBV7-2 and TRBJ2-1; maybe TRBD2 (5 bases). Trimming stripped 4 bases from V and 0 bases from J, with 10 bases between. The germline CDR1 and CDR2 sequences are SGHTA and FQGNSA. The CDR3 is 15 residues long. The CDR3 DNA sequence: TGTGCCAGCAGCTCTACTAGGAGCTCCTACAATGAGCAGTTCTTC. This encodes CASSSTRSSYNEQFF. Using reference TRBV7-2 and TRBJ2-1 for the parts outside the CDR3, the full variable domain is GAGVSQSPSNKVTEKGKDVELRCDPISGHTALYWYRQSLGQGLEFLIYFQGNSAPDKSGLPSDRFSAERTGGSVSTLTIQRTQQEDSAVYLCASSSTRSSYNEQFFGPGTRLTVL.

The rearrangement joins TRBV28 to TRBJ1-5; a weak D match, TRBD1 (5 bases). V gave up 5 bases and J gave up 0 bases, with 17 bases separating them. Looked up from germline, CDR1 is MDHEN and CDR2 is SYDVKM. The CDR3 is 17 amino acids. CDR3: CASSPGGGSYSNQPQHF. The CDR3 DNA follows: TGTGCCAGCAGTCCCGGCGGGGGGAGCTATAGCAATCAGCCCCAGCATTTT.

The chain uses TRBV27 and TRBJ1-6; TRBD1 matches 8 bases. The V segment lost 5 bases and the J segment 9 bases; nucleotides outside the gene matches: 6. CDR1 is MNHEY, CDR2 SMNVEV, per germline (reference sequence). The CDR3 sequence is 14 residues long. The CDR3 here is CASSRTGPFSPLHF. In nucleotides, the CDR3 is TGTGCCAGCAGTCGGACAGGGCCCTTTTCACCCCTCCACTTT.

The rearrangement links TRBV19 to TRBJ1-2; tentative D call: TRBD1 (6 bases). The CDR3 runs to 15 residues. The V and J ends lost 2 bases and 2 bases respectively, with 12 bases between them. Germline CDR1 LNHDA, CDR2 SQIVND (reference sequence). Here the CDR3 reads CASSIRAGENYGYTF. DNA for the CDR3: TGTGCCAGTAGTATACGGGCAGGGGAGAACTATGGCTACACCTTC.

This clone came up a few times. The genes are TRBV7-9 and TRBJ1-2; tentative D call: TRBD1 (6 bases). The CDR3 has 17 amino acids. Germline-derived CDR1 and CDR2 are SEHNR and FQNEAQ (reference sequence). Trimming stripped 4 bases from V and 2 bases from J, with 20 bases between. This CDR3 reads CASSSVKTGRPNYGYTF. DNA of the CDR3: TGTGCCAGCAGCTCCGTTAAAACAGGGCGTCCCAACTATGGCTACACCTTC.

This clone has a single count. The chain carries TRBV7-8 and TRBJ2-5, with 7 bases identical to TRBD2. V lost 1 base, J lost 3 bases, and 14 bases stayed unmatched. The CDR3 totals 18 residues. CDR1 is SGHVS and CDR2 is FQNEAQ in the germline V gene. The CDR3 region is CASSLDSVSTGGEETQYF. The CDR3 region has the DNA TGTGCCAGCAGCTTAGACAGTGTGTCGACGGGAGGAGAAGAGACCCAGTACTTC.

The chain recombines TRBV27 with TRBJ1-2; tentative D call: TRBD1 (6 bases). V was cut by 1 base and J by 6 bases, with 12 bases left in between. In germline, CDR1 is MNHEY, CDR2 SMNVEV (reference sequence). The CDR3 sequence is 14 residues long. The DNA of the CDR3 is TGTGCCAGCAGTTTATACGGGACAAATAATGGCTACACCTTC. It codes for CASSLYGTNNGYTF.

The CDR3 loop is CASSQTSVSTDTQYF. The CDR3 nucleotides are TGTGCCAGCAGCCAGACTAGCGTATCGACAGATACGCAGTATTTT. This chain links TRBV6-5 with TRBJ2-3; 8 bases map to TRBD2. There are 15 residues in the CDR3. The germline V gene encodes CDR1 MNHEY and CDR2 SVGAGI. Unmatched junction bases numbered 8, after V lost 6 bases and J lost 3 bases.

The chain is built from TRBV5-1 and TRBJ2-1, with TRBD1 as a possible D gene (5 bases). The V gene's germline CDR1 is SGHRS and CDR2 YFSETQ. The V gene lost 0 bases and the J gene lost 4 bases, with 8 bases spanning the gap. CDR3 length: 14 residues. The CDR3 sequence is CASSLGQTYNEQFF. The CDR3 bases are TGCGCCAGCAGCTTGGGACAGACATACAATGAGCAGTTCTTC.

The chain joins TRBV20-1 to TRBJ1-2, with 9 bases identical to TRBD1. CDR1 and CDR2 (germline): DFQATT, SNEGSKA (reference sequence). J gave up 8 bases and V 6 bases, and 4 bases lay outside the gene matches. CDR3 size: 11 residues. This chain's CDR3 is CSAGTGRGYTF. The CDR3 bases are TGCAGTGCAGGGACAGGGAGAGGCTACACCTTC.

The sample holds one count of this clone. This chain uses TRBV4-2 with TRBJ2-7, with TRBD2 matching 7 bases. Germline V lookup: CDR1 LGHNA, CDR2 YNFKEQ. The V gene end was trimmed by 0 bases and the J gene end by 3 bases; junction bases not matched to a gene: 5. This CDR3 region has 15 residues. CDR3 DNA sequence: TGTGCCAGCAGCCAAGAGAGCGGGATGGGCTACGAGCAGTACTTC. Protein product: CASSQESGMGYEQYF.

The chain couples TRBV7-2 to TRBJ1-4, with a possible D match to TRBD1 (5 bases). Per germline, CDR1 SGHTA and CDR2 FQGNSA. This CDR3 is built from 15 residues. Trimming took 5 bases from V and 5 from J, leaving 15 bases between them. The CDR3 sequence is CASSPRGERNEKLFF. CDR3 sequence (DNA): TGTGCCAGCAGCCCAAGGGGTGAGAGGAATGAAAAACTGTTTTTT.

The J gene is TRBJ2-1, the V gene TRBV4-3; TRBD2 matches 8 bases. The CDR3 has 15 amino acids. Germline V CDR1 and CDR2: LGHNA, YSLEER. V gave up 3 bases and J gave up 6 bases; unmatched junction bases: 7. CDR3 DNA: TGCGCCAGCAGCCACCGAGCGGGAGCGGGCAATGAGCAGTTCTTC. Its protein is CASSHRAGAGNEQFF.

This chain uses TRBV29-1 with TRBJ2-7; 9 bases map to TRBD2. Germline loops: CDR1 SQVTM, CDR2 ANQGSEA. The ends lost 4 bases at V and 4 bases at J; junction bases unmatched: 20. CDR3 length: 18 amino acids. CDR3 sequence: CSVGPGQMVSGGPYEQYF. The DNA of the CDR3 is TGCAGCGTTGGACCGGGACAGATGGTTAGCGGGGGCCCGTACGAGCAGTACTTC.

The chain recombines TRBV12-3 or TRBV12-4 with TRBJ1-5; TRBD1 might be the D (5 bases). Trimming took 3 bases from V and 6 from J, leaving 9 bases between them. This CDR3 is 13 amino acids long. The CDR3 sequence is CASSFSGGQPQHF. The DNA for the CDR3 is TGTGCCAGCAGTTTTTCGGGGGGTCAGCCCCAGCATTTT.

The chain joins TRBV30 to TRBJ2-1, with 13 bases that match TRBD2. Germline-derived CDR1 and CDR2 are GTSNPN and SVGIG (reference sequence). The CDR3 runs 13 residues. The V gene end was trimmed by 7 bases and the J gene end by 6 bases; junction bases not matched to a gene: 3. CDR3 region: CASGTSGANEQFF. Written as DNA, the CDR3 is TGTGCCTCCGGGACTAGCGGGGCCAATGAGCAGTTCTTC. Combining the CDR3 with reference TRBV30 and TRBJ2-1 gives the whole variable domain SQTIHQWPATLVQPVGSPLSLECTVEGTSNPNLYWYRQAAGRGLQLLFYSVGIGQISSEVPQNLSASRPQDRQFILSSKKLLLSDSGFYLCASGTSGANEQFFGPGTRLTVL.

This rearrangement joins TRBV7-3 to TRBJ2-3, with 10 positions matching TRBD2. The V gene end was trimmed by 0 bases and the J gene end by 5 bases; junction bases not matched to a gene: 5. The CDR3 consists of 16 residues. CDR1 is SGHTA, CDR2 FQGTGA, per germline. CDR3 sequence reads: CASSLTPSGGIDTQYF. The CDR3 region has the DNA TGTGCCAGCAGCTTAACTCCTAGCGGGGGAATAGATACGCAGTATTTT.

This clone was observed once. The chain employs TRBV18 and TRBJ2-7; the match to TRBD1 covers 7 bases. This CDR3 comprises 14 residues. Germline lookup yields CDR1 KGHSH and CDR2 LQKENI. V shed 3 bases, J shed 4 bases, and the junction held 6 bases outside the gene matches. Here the CDR3 reads CASSPVRDRYEQYF. The CDR3 region has the DNA TGTGCCAGCTCACCGGTCCGGGACAGATACGAGCAGTACTTC.

The V and J genes are TRBV14 and TRBJ2-5; possible D gene TRBD2, 6 bases. CDR1 and CDR2 from the germline V gene are SGHDN and FVKESK. The V end lost 6 bases, the J end lost 5 bases, and 19 bases lay between the germline ends. This CDR3 region has 15 residues. The CDR3 DNA reads as TGTGCCAGCAGTCCGCCACCGGGAGTAAGGGAGACCCAGTACTTC. Residues: CASSPPPGVRETQYF.

The sample holds a few counts of this clone. The genes are TRBV18 and TRBJ2-2; D is undetermined. Germline assignment: CDR1 KGHSH and CDR2 LQKENI. V was trimmed by 2 bases and J by 1 base, leaving 5 bases between them. The CDR3 is 14 amino acids. CDR3 coding DNA: TGTGCCAGCTCACCAATTCTGAACACCGGGGAGCTGTTTTTT. Its protein product is CASSPILNTGELFF.

In its sample, this clone was seen once. The gene calls are TRBV7-2 and TRBJ2-7; 9 bases fit TRBD2. CDR1 and CDR2 from the germline V gene are SGHTA and FQGNSA. Trimming removed 1 base from V and 4 bases from J; junction bases left unmatched: 5. This CDR3 has 15 amino acids. The CDR3 region is CASSLEGGRVYEQYF. As DNA, the CDR3 is TGTGCCAGCAGCTTAGAAGGCGGGAGGGTATACGAGCAGTACTTC. Combining the CDR3 with reference TRBV7-2 and TRBJ2-7 gives the whole variable domain GAGVSQSPSNKVTEKGKDVELRCDPISGHTALYWYRQSLGQGLEFLIYFQGNSAPDKSGLPSDRFSAERTGGSVSTLTIQRTQQEDSAVYLCASSLEGGRVYEQYFGPGTRLTVT.

The rearrangement uses TRBV4-1 and TRBJ2-3; 10 bases align to TRBD2. Germline V gives CDR1 MGHRA, CDR2 YSYEKL. Unmatched junction bases numbered 6, after V lost 1 base and J lost 2 bases. This CDR3 has 17 residues. This CDR3 reads CASSQGLAGFYTDTQYF. CDR3 bases: TGCGCCAGCAGCCAAGGACTAGCGGGTTTCTACACAGATACGCAGTATTTT.

The chain uses TRBV28 and TRBJ2-1; 8 bases map to TRBD2. With 6 bases clipped from V and 1 base from J, the junction kept 8 bases outside the gene matches. Germline loops: CDR1 MDHEN, CDR2 SYDVKM. The CDR3 runs 16 residues. The CDR3 sequence is CASSRAGVGSYNEQFF. The CDR3 coding sequence is TGTGCCAGCAGCAGAGCGGGAGTAGGGTCCTACAATGAGCAGTTCTTC.

The rearrangement joins TRBV6-5 to TRBJ2-1; TRBD2 agrees at 11 bases. CDR1 and CDR2 from the germline V gene are MNHEY and SVGAGI. This CDR3 spans 14 amino acids. Trimming at V came to 9 bases and at J to 7 bases, leaving 8 bases not matched to a gene. The CDR3 nucleotides read TGTGCCAGTATTTTAGCGGGAGGGGGAAATGAGCAGTTCTTC. The encoded protein is CASILAGGGNEQFF.

The rearrangement links TRBV2 to TRBJ2-1; 8 nucleotides align to TRBD2. The CDR3 extends over 13 amino acids. Per the germline V gene, CDR1 is SNHLY and CDR2 is FYNNEI. J gave up 6 bases and V 4 bases, and 2 bases lay outside the gene matches. CDR3 DNA: TGTGCCAGCAGTGCCGGGACTAGCAATGAGCAGTTCTTC. Protein: CASSAGTSNEQFF.

For this clone: Mismatch with germline at one junction end may stem from a read error. The chain is built from TRBV7-7 and TRBJ2-7; 9 nucleotides match TRBD2. This CDR3 contains 16 residues. The V gene's germline CDR1 is SSHAT and CDR2 FNYEAQ (reference sequence). The DNA for the CDR3 is TGTGCTAGCAGCTTAGCGAGCCTAGCGGGATCCTACGAGCAGTACTTC. Encoded protein: CASSLASLAGSYEQYF.

The chain uses TRBV7-9 and TRBJ2-1; D is unresolved. Trimming stripped 1 base from V and 9 bases from J, with 7 bases between. The length of the CDR3 is 12 residues. In germline, CDR1 is SEHNR, CDR2 FQNEAQ (reference sequence). The DNA of the CDR3 is TGTGCCAGCAGCTTAGATGCGAGTGAGCAGTTCTTC. This sequence encodes CASSLDASEQFF. Based on the CDR3 plus reference TRBV7-9 and TRBJ2-1, the full variable domain is DTGVSQNPRHKITKRGQNVTFRCDPISEHNRLYWYRQTLGQGPEFLTYFQNEAQLEKSRLLSDRFSAERPKGSFSTLEIQRTEQGDSAMYLCASSLDASEQFFGPGTRLTVL.

This clone turned up a few times. In DNA, the CDR3 is TGTGCCAGCAGACCAGCCGGGGGGCTAGGGGCCAACGTCCTGACTTTC. It encodes CASRPAGGLGANVLTF. The chain uses TRBV2 and TRBJ2-6, with a weak D call TRBD2 (7 bases). CDR3 size: 16 residues. Trimming shortened V by 6 bases and J by 4 bases, and 16 bases separated the two germline ends. Germline assignment: CDR1 SNHLY and CDR2 FYNNEI.

The gene calls are TRBV12-3 or TRBV12-4 and TRBJ2-7; maybe TRBD2 (5 bases). Trimming took 4 bases from V and 5 from J, leaving 9 bases between them. The CDR3 spans 12 residues. The CDR3: CASSYLANEQYF. The CDR3 DNA reads as TGTGCCAGCAGTTACCTAGCTAACGAGCAGTACTTC.

The CDR3 coding sequence is TGTGCCAGCAGCTTCTACGCTAAAGGGGACGAGCAGTACTTC. Translation: CASSFYAKGDEQYF. This rearrangement joins TRBV7-2 to TRBJ2-7; possibly TRBD1 for D (5 bases). The CDR3 length is 14 residues. Trimming cost V 3 bases and J 5 bases, with 14 bases left between them. Per the germline V gene, CDR1 is SGHTA and CDR2 is FQGNSA.